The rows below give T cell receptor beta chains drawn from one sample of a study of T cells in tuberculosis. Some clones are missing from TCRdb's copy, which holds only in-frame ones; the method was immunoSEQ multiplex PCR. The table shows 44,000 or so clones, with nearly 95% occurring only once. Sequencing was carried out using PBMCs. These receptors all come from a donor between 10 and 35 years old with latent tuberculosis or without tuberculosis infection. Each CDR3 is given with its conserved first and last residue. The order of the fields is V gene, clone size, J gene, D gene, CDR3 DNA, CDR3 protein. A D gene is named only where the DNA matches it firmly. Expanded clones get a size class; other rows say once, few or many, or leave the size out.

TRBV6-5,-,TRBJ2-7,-,TGTGCCAGCAGTTTGTACAGGGTATTGTCCGAGCAGTACTTC,CASSLYRVLSEQYF
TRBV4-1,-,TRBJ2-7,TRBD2,TGCGCCAGCAGCCCCCGGACTAGCGGGGCCTACGAGCAGTACTTC,CASSPRTSGAYEQYF
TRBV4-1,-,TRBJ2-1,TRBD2,TGCGCCAGCAGCCAAGTTCAACGGGGGGGTAACTACAATGAGCAGTTCTTC,CASSQVQRGGNYNEQFF
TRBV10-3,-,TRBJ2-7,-,TGTGCCATCAGTCTAAGAACCTCCACAGGGTTCTACGAGCAGTACTTC,CAISLRTSTGFYEQYF
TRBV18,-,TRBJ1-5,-,TGTGCCAGCTCACGCGGGATAGATCAGCCCCAGCATTTT,CASSRGIDQPQHF
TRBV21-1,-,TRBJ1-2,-,TGTGCCAGCAGCAAAGGAGAGGACTATGGCTACACCTTC,CASSKGEDYGYTF
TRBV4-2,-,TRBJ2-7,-,TGTGCCAGCAGCCAAGATCGCGGTGGATACTACGAGCAGTACTTC,CASSQDRGGYYEQYF
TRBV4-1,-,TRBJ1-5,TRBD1,TGCGCCACCGGGACAGTTTATAGCAATCAGCCCCAGCATTTT,CATGTVYSNQPQHF
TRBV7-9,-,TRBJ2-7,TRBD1,TGTGCCAGCAGCTTAGTCGGGAAGGGACAGGGTCCGTACGAGCAGTACTTC,CASSLVGKGQGPYEQYF
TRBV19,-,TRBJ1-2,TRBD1,TGTGCCAGTAGTACCAACAGGGGGGCTAACTATGGCTACACCTTC,CASSTNRGANYGYTF
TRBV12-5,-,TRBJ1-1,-,TGTGCTAGTGCTGGAGGGGTGATAACTGAAGCTTTCTTT,CASAGGVITEAFF
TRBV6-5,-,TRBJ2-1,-,TGTGCCAGCACTAAGTGGGCTAGCGACTACAATGAGCAGTTCTTC,CASTKWASDYNEQFF
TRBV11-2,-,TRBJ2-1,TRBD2,TGTGCCAGCAGCCCACGGACTAGCGGGTACAATGAGCAGTTCTTC,CASSPRTSGYNEQFF
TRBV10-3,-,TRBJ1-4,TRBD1,TGTGCCATCAGTGGGGGACAGGGGGGAAATGAAAAACTGTTTTTT,CAISGGQGGNEKLFF
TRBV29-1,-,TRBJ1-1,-,TGCAGCGTCCACCCGAGGGCCCAGGACACTGAAGCTTTCTTT,CSVHPRAQDTEAFF
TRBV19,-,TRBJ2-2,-,TGTGCCAGTAGTATAGGGATACAGGGAAGAACTAACACCGGGGAGCTGTTTTTT,CASSIGIQGRTNTGELFF
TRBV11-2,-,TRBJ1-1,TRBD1,TGTGCCAGCAGCTTAGGGTCCAGGGGGGAATTT,CASSLGSRGEF
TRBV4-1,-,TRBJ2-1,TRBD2,TGCGCCAGCAGCCATGGGGGACTAGCGGGATCCTACAATGAGCAGTTCTTC,CASSHGGLAGSYNEQFF
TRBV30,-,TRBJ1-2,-,TGTGTCTACCGGACGGCGGGGAACTACTATGGCTACACCTTC,CVYRTAGNYYGYTF
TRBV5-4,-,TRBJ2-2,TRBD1,TGTGCCAGCAGCCCGACAGGGGCGAAGAGAAACACCGGGGAGCTGTTTTTT,CASSPTGAKRNTGELFF
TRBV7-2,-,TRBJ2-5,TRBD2,TGTGCCAGCAGCAAGGGTCCGGGACTAGCGGATCAAGAGACCCAGTACTTC,CASSKGPGLADQETQYF
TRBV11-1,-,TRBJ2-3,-,TGTGCCAGCAGCCCCGGCAGGGCGCGAAGCACAGATACGCAGTATTTT,CASSPGRARSTDTQYF
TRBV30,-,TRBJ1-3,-,TGTGCCTGGAGTGTGGATAGGGGAAGTGGAAACACCATATATTTT,CAWSVDRGSGNTIYF
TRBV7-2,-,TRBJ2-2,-,TGTGCCAGCAGCTTAACTACCGGGGAGCTGTTTTTT,CASSLTTGELFF
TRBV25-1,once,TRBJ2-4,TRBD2,TGTGCCAGCAGTGATTCCCGGGACGCTAGCGGTGTCAAAAACATTCAGTACTTC,CASSDSRDASGVKNIQYF
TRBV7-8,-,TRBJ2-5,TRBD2,TGTGCCAGCAGCATGGGACTAGCGAGACAAGAGACCCAGTACTTC,CASSMGLARQETQYF
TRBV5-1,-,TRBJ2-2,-,TGCGCCAGCAGCTTAGGTACTGGACAGAGCGCGAACACCGGGGAGCTGTTTTTT,CASSLGTGQSANTGELFF
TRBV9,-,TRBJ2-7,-,TGTGCCAGCAGTAAGTGGGCCAGCGAGCAGTACTTC,CASSKWASEQYF
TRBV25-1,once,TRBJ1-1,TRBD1,TGTGCCAGCAGTGAATCAGGAACGGGACAGGGATCAGCTTTCTTT,CASSESGTGQGSAFF
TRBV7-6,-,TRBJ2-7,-,TGTGCCAGCAGTTCTTCTAGCTCCACCTACGAGCAGTACTTC,CASSSSSSTYEQYF
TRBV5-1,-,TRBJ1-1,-,TGCGCCAGCAAAGTTGGGAGGACTACACACACTGAAGCTTTCTTT,CASKVGRTTHTEAFF
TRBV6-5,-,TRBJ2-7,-,TGTGCCAGCAATCAAGGGTACGGGGGTACCTACGAGCAGTACTTC,CASNQGYGGTYEQYF
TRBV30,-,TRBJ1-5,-,TGTGCCTGGGCTACAGGGTACAATCAGCCCCAGCATTTT,CAWATGYNQPQHF
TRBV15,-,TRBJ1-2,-,TGTGCCACCAGCAGAGATCGGGGGGAAAGTCACGGCTACACCTTC,CATSRDRGESHGYTF
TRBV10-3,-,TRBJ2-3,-,TGTGCCATCAGCCCCTTACCCGCGCCGGGTGATACGCAGTATTTT,CAISPLPAPGDTQYF
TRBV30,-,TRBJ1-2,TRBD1,TGTGCCTGGAGTGAAACAGGGGGGAATGGCTACACCTTC,CAWSETGGNGYTF
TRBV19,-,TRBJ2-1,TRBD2,TGTGCCAGTCCCCCCCACCCTAGCGGGCCTATGAGTGAGCAGTTCTTC,CASPPHPSGPMSEQFF
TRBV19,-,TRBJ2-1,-,TGTGCCAGTAGTAATAAGCTCTCCTACAATGAGCAGTTCTTC,CASSNKLSYNEQFF
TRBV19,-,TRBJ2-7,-,TGTGCCAGTAGTGTCGACACTTTCTACGAGCAGTACTTC,CASSVDTFYEQYF
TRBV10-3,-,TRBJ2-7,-,TGTGCCACCTCCGGGACTCCGGCACCCTACGAGCAGTACTTC,CATSGTPAPYEQYF
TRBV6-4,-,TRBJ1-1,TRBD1,TGTGCCAGCAGTGAAGATTGTCTGGACAGGTTAAACACTGAAGCTTTCTTT,CASSEDCLDRLNTEAFF
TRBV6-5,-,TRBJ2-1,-,TGTGCCAGCCAGGGGTCAACCAATGAGCAGTTCTTC,CASQGSTNEQFF
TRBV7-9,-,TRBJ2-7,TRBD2,TGTGCCAGCAGCTTAGCAGGAGGACTAGCGGGATTATACGAGCAGTACTTC,CASSLAGGLAGLYEQYF
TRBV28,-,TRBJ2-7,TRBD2,TGTGCCAGCAGTTTGGCCCTAGGAGCTAGCGGTAACTACGAGCAGTACTTC,CASSLALGASGNYEQYF
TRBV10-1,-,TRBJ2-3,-,TGCGCCAGCAGTGAGGCGGGGCCGCCCACAGATACGCAGTATTTT,CASSEAGPPTDTQYF
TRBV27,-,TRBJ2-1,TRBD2,TGTGCCAGCAGGGAGGCGGGACTAGCGGGGTACAATGAGCAGTTCTTC,CASREAGLAGYNEQFF
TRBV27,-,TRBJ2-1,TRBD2,TGTGCCAGCAGTTTGGGGACTAGCTATGAGCAGTTCTTC,CASSLGTSYEQFF